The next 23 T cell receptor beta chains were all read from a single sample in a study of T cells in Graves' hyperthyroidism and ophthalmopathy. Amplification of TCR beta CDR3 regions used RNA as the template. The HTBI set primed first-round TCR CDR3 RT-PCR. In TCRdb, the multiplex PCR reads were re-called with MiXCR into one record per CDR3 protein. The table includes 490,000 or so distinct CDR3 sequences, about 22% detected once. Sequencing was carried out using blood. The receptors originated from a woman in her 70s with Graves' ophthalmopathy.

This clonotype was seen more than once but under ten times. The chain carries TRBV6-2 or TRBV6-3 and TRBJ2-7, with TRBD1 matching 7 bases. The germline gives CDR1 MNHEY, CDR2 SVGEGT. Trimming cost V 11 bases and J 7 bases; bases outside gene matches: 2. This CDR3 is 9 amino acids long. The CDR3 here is CAAGGEQYF. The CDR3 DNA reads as TGTGCCGCAGGGGGTGAGCAGTACTTC.

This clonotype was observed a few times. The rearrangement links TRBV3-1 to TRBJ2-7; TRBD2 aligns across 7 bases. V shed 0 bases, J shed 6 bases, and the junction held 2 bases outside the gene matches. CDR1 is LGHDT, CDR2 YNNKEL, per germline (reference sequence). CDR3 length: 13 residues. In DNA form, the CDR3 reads TGTGCCAGCAGCCAAGAATGGGGGGGCGAGCAGTACTTC. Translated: CASSQEWGGEQYF.

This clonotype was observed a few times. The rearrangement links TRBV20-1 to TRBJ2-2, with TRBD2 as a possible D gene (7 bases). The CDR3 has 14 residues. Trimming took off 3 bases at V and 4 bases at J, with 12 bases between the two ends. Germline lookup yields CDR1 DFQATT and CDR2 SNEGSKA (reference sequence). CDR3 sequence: CSASRGAATGELFF. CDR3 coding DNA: TGCAGTGCTAGCCGGGGGGCCGCCACCGGGGAGCTGTTTTTT.

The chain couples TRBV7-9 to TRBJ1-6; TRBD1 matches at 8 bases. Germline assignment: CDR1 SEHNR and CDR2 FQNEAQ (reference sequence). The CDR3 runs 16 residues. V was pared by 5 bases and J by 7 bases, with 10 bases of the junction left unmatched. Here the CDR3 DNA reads TGTGCCAGCAGCCTAATCACCGGACAGGGCAATTCACCCCTCCACTTT. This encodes CASSLITGQGNSPLHF. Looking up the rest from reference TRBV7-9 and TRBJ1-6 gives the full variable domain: DTGVSQNPRHKITKRGQNVTFRCDPISEHNRLYWYRQTLGQGPEFLTYFQNEAQLEKSRLLSDRFSAERPKGSFSTLEIQRTEQGDSAMYLCASSLITGQGNSPLHFGNGTRLTVT.

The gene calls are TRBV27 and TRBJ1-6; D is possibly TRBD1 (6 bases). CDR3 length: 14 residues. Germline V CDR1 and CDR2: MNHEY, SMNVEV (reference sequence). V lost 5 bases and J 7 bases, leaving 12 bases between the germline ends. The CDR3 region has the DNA TGTGCCAGCAGTCGAGACAGGACCAATTCACCCCTCCACTTT. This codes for CASSRDRTNSPLHF.

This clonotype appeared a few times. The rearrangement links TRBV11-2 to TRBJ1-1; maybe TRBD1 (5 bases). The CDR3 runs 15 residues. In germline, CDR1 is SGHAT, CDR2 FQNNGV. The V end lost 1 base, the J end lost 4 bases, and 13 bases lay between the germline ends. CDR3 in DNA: TGTGCCAGCAGCTTAGGGGAGGGGTGGGGCACTGAAGCTTTCTTT. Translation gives CASSLGEGWGTEAFF.

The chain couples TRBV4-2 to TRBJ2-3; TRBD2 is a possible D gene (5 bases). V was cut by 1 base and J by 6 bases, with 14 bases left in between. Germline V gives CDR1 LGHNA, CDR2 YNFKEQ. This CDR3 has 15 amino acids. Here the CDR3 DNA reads TGTGCCAGCAGCCAAGGAACGGCCTGGAGGGATACGCAGTATTTT. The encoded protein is CASSQGTAWRDTQYF.

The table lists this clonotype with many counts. CDR3 coding DNA: TGTGCCAGCAGTGGCCGCGGAGGAGCACGAAACTATGGCTACACCTTC. This sequence encodes CASSGRGGARNYGYTF. The rearrangement joins TRBV27 to TRBJ1-2; D unclear. The germline CDR1 and CDR2 sequences are MNHEY and SMNVEV (reference sequence). Trimming removed 5 bases at V and 2 bases at J, with 18 bases between. This CDR3 comprises 16 residues.

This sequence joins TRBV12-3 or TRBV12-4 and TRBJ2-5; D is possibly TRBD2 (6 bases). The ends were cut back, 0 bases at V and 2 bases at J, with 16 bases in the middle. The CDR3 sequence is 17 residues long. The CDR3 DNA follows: TGTGCCAGCAGTTTAGCAGGAGCTTTGACTAGGCAAGAGACCCAGTACTTC. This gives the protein CASSLAGALTRQETQYF.

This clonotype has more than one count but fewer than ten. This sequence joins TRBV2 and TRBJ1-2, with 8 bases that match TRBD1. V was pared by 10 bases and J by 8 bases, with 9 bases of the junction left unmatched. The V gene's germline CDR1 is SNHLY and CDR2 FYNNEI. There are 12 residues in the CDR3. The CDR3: CAIGGRTGGYTF. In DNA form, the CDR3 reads TGTGCCATAGGGGGGAGGACAGGGGGCTACACCTTC.

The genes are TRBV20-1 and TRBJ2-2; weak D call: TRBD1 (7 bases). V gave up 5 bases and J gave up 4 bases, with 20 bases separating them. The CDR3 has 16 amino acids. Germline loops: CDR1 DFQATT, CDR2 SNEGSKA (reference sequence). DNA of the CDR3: TGCAGTGCTTCAGCTCAGGGGCAGGGGGGCACCGGGGAGCTGTTTTTT. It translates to CSASAQGQGGTGELFF.

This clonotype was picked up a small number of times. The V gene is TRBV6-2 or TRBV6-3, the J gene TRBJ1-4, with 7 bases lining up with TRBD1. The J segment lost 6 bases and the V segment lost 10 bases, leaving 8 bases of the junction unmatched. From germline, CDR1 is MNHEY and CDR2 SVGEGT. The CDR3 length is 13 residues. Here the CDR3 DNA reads TGTGCCACCCGGACAGGTGGGGATGAAAAACTGTTTTTT. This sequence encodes CATRTGGDEKLFF.

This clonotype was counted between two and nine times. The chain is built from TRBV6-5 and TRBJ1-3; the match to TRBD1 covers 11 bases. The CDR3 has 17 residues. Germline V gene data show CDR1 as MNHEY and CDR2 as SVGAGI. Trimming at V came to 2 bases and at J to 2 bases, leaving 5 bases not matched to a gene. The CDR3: CASSYTPGQGAGNTIYF. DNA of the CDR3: TGTGCCAGCAGTTACACGCCGGGACAGGGGGCTGGAAACACCATATATTTT.

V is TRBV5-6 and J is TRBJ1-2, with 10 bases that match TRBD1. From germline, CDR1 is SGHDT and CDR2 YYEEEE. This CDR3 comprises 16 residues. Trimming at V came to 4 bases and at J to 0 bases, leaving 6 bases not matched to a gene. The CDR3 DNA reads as TGTGCCAGCAGCCATAGAGGGACAGGGGCTAACTATGGCTACACCTTC. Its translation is CASSHRGTGANYGYTF.

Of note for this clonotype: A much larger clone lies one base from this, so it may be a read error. The DNA for the CDR3 is TGTGCCAGCAGCTCCCTCCGTAGCGGGAGCGGGCACACCGGGGAGCTGTCTTTT. This codes for CASSSLRSGSGHTGELSF. The V gene is TRBV7-2, the J gene TRBJ2-2, with 9 positions matching TRBD2. This CDR3 region has 18 residues. CDR1 is SGHTA, CDR2 FQGNSA, per germline.

The CDR3 DNA follows: TGTGCCAGCAGTGAATCCGGAGGGAGGGCCGGAGAGACCCAGTACTTC. This gives the protein CASSESGGRAGETQYF. This chain connects TRBV25-1 to TRBJ2-5; TRBD2 aligns across 7 bases. Germline V lookup: CDR1 MGHDK, CDR2 SYGVNS. This CDR3 spans 16 amino acids. The V gene end was trimmed by 1 base and the J gene end by 4 bases; junction bases not matched to a gene: 9.

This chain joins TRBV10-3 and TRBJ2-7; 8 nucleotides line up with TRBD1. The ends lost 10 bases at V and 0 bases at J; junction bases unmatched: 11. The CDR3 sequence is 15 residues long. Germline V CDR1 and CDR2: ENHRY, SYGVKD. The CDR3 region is CATFTGTGDSYEQYF. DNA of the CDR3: TGTGCCACATTTACCGGGACAGGAGACTCCTACGAGCAGTACTTC.

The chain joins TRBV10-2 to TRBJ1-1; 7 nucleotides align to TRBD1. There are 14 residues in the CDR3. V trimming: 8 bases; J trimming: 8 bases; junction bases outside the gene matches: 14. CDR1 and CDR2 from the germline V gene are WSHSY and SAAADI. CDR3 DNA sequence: TGCGCCAGCGTCCGACAGGGCCTTGCCGGGGAAGCTTTCTTT. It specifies CASVRQGLAGEAFF.

The CDR3 DNA reads TGCGCCAGCAGCACGGGAAGCGTACCTAACACTGAAGCTTTCTTT. Protein product: CASSTGSVPNTEAFF. This chain links TRBV5-1 with TRBJ1-1; D call uncertain. V lost 4 bases and J 2 bases, leaving 15 bases between the germline ends. This CDR3 comprises 15 residues. CDR1 is SGHRS and CDR2 is YFSETQ in the germline V gene.

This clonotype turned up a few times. CDR3 residues: CASSAFRELGEQYF. CDR3 nucleotide sequence: TGTGCCAGCAGTGCTTTCCGGGAGTTGGGAGAGCAGTACTTC. The chain employs TRBV6-1 and TRBJ2-7, with D possibly matching TRBD2 (6 bases). V lost 4 bases and J lost 7, with 17 bases in between. The CDR3 length is 14 residues. Germline loops: CDR1 MNHNS, CDR2 SASEGT.

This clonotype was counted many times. The CDR3 sequence is CASSYRTTVQPQHF. The CDR3 coding sequence is TGTGCCAGCAGTTACAGGACAACTGTTCAGCCCCAGCATTTT. The chain uses TRBV6-2 or TRBV6-3 and TRBJ1-5; weak D call: TRBD1 (5 bases). Germline assignment: CDR1 MNHEY and CDR2 SVGEGT. This CDR3 spans 14 amino acids. Trimming took off 2 bases at V and 6 bases at J, with 11 bases between the two ends.

The CDR3 here is CASSQDRTDYGYTF. The CDR3 DNA is TGTGCCAGCAGCCAAGATCGGACAGATTATGGCTACACCTTC. V and J are TRBV3-1 and TRBJ1-2, with D tentatively TRBD1 (6 bases). V was shortened by 0 bases and J by 5 bases, with 10 bases between the two germline ends. The CDR3 consists of 14 residues. CDR1 is LGHDT and CDR2 is YNNKEL in the germline V gene (reference sequence). Together with reference TRBV3-1 and TRBJ1-2, the CDR3 gives the full variable domain: DTAVSQTPKYLVTQMGNDKSIKCEQNLGHDTMYWYKQDSKKFLKIMFSYNNKELIINETVPNRFSPKSPDKAHLNLHINSLELGDSAVYFCASSQDRTDYGYTFGSGTRLTVV.

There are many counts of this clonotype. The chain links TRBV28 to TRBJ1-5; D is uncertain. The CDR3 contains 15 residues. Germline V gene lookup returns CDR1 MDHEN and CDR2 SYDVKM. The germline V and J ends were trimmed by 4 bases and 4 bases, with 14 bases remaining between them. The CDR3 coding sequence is TGTGCCAGCAGTTCCCATAGACACCAGAATCAGCCCCAGCATTTT. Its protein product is CASSSHRHQNQPQHF.